The TCR beta chain under discussion was sequenced for a study of T cell responses to AZD1222 COVID-19 vaccine. Trimming left V 4 bases short and J 7 bases short, with 11 bases between. The CDR3 runs 12 residues. The germline V gene has CDR1 LNHDA and CDR2 SQIVND (reference sequence). Assay: immunoSEQ multiplex PCR; the TCRdb copy retains only in-frame clones and omits some. Counted here are 86,000 or so clones, 80% to 95% occurring once; the ten biggest clones make up about 4.9%. Study conclusions and caveats: Baseline seropositivity occurred in only six AZD1222 recipients. Samples come after the peak T cell response, not at day 14.

Comments on this clone: As yet, its antigen is unknown.

This clonotype was obtained from an adult in good health. The sequencing here drew on peripheral blood, taken on day 0 of MenACWY control vaccination. The chain couples TRBV19 to TRBJ2-7; the D call may be TRBD1 or TRBD2 (6 bases each). Written as DNA, the CDR3 is TGTGCCAGTAGTAGGGGGGCGGGTGAGCAGTACTTC. Protein sequence: CASSRGAGEQYF. Full variable domain (outside the CDR3, taken from reference TRBV19 and TRBJ2-7): DGGITQSPKYLFRKEGQNVTLSCEQNLNHDAMYWYRQDPGQGLRLIYYSQIVNDFQKGDIAEGYSVSREKKESFPLTVTSAQKNPTAFYLCASSRGAGEQYFGPGTRLTVT.